This passage covers 32 T cell receptor beta chains from one sample sequenced in a study of blood T cell repertoires in COVID-19 (dated by TCRdb to 2020 to 2022). Library prep was done by the immunoSEQ multiplex PCR assay. Drawn from immuneACCESS, this table holds only the in-frame rearrangements with V and J called that TCRdb kept. Clones are partly lost; checked studies trace under half to an unresolved V gene and leave the rest unexplained. The sample includes approximately 480,000 clones, with approximately 86% observed a single time. The ten most abundant clones make up under 0.85% of the sample. The sequenced sample consisted of PBMCs or T cells enriched from blood (not recorded which). These TCRs come from a young woman who had recovered from COVID-19.

Only one count was recorded for this clone. The chain recombines TRBV7-7 with TRBJ1-2; 7 nucleotides match TRBD1. CDR1 and CDR2 (germline): SSHAT, FNYEAQ (reference sequence). V trimming: 2 bases; J trimming: 7 bases; junction bases outside the gene matches: 10. This CDR3 is built from 15 residues. CDR3 in DNA: TGTGCCAGCAGCTTACCACCTAAGGGGGCGCCTGGCTACACCTTC. Its protein is CASSLPPKGAPGYTF.

The genes are TRBV7-9 and TRBJ1-2; 7 positions match TRBD1. The CDR3 is 15 amino acids. Germline values: CDR1 SEHNR, CDR2 FQNEAQ (reference sequence). After removal of 4 bases from V and 3 bases from J, the junction contained 8 bases not matched to a gene. Written as DNA, the CDR3 is TGTGCCAGCAGCTATCAGGGGGGTGAGGACTATGGCTACACCTTC. It specifies CASSYQGGEDYGYTF.

The chain is built from TRBV2 and TRBJ2-5, with 9 bases identical to TRBD2. This CDR3 contains 15 residues. The germline V gene has CDR1 SNHLY and CDR2 FYNNEI. Unmatched junction bases numbered 1, after V lost 1 base and J lost 1 base. The DNA for the CDR3 is TGTGCCAGCAGTGAAGTAGCGGGGGCCCAAGAGACCCAGTACTTC. Protein sequence: CASSEVAGAQETQYF.

This clone was seen a handful of times. The rearrangement uses TRBV18 and TRBJ1-1; weak D call: TRBD1 (6 bases). The CDR3 is made up of 14 amino acids. V was clipped by 6 bases and J by 1 base, with 12 bases between them. Germline V gives CDR1 KGHSH, CDR2 LQKENI. The CDR3 region has the DNA TGTGCCAGCTCCCTGGGACATCCGAACACTGAAGCTTTCTTT. Translated: CASSLGHPNTEAFF.

V gene TRBV28 combines with J gene TRBJ1-1; D is ambiguous. The germline CDR1 and CDR2 sequences are MDHEN and SYDVKM. V shed 9 bases and J shed 5 bases, with 13 bases lying between them. The CDR3 length is 12 residues. The CDR3 bases are TGTGCCAGTTCGGAGGGTGGGACTGAAGCTTTCTTT. It codes for CASSEGGTEAFF.

The chain employs TRBV29-1 and TRBJ1-2; TRBD1 aligns across 7 bases. With 3 bases clipped from V and 2 bases from J, the junction kept 3 bases outside the gene matches. The CDR3 is 13 amino acids. Germline CDR1 and CDR2: SQVTM and ANQGSEA. CDR3 nucleotides: TGCAGCGTTGACCCCAGGGGGAACTATGGCTACACCTTC. Protein product: CSVDPRGNYGYTF.

The chain has TRBV19 and TRBJ1-1; 8 bases match TRBD1. Germline V CDR1 and CDR2: LNHDA, SQIVND (reference sequence). Trimming at V came to 5 bases and at J to 4 bases, leaving 3 bases not matched to a gene. The CDR3 totals 13 residues. The CDR3 reads CASSPDRGTEAFF. CDR3 coding DNA: TGTGCCAGTAGTCCCGACAGGGGCACTGAAGCTTTCTTT.

The chain carries TRBV19 and TRBJ1-5; tentative D call: TRBD1 (6 bases). The V gene's germline CDR1 is LNHDA and CDR2 SQIVND (reference sequence). The CDR3 is 18 amino acids. Between the trimmed V and J ends, which lost 7 bases and 0 bases, there was a span of 22 bases. CDR3 loop: CASTQSAYRDHSNQPQHF. As DNA, the CDR3 is TGTGCCAGTACCCAGTCCGCCTACAGGGACCATAGCAATCAGCCCCAGCATTTT.

The chain has TRBV19 and TRBJ1-1; D remains unclear. The CDR3 covers 11 residues. V lost 4 bases and J lost 8, with 8 bases in between. Germline CDR1 reads LNHDA; CDR2 reads SQIVND (reference sequence). DNA of the CDR3: TGTGCCAGTAGTAGCGGGTCGGAAGCTTTCTTT. Translating it yields CASSSGSEAFF.

V is TRBV5-1 and J is TRBJ1-1; D is undetermined. In germline, CDR1 is SGHRS, CDR2 YFSETQ. Trimming cost V 2 bases and J 1 base, with 18 bases left between them. This CDR3 has 17 amino acids. CDR3 coding DNA: TGCGCCAGCAGCTTCTACGTCGGTGGTACCACGAACACTGAAGCTTTCTTT. This encodes CASSFYVGGTTNTEAFF.

This sequence joins TRBV7-2 and TRBJ2-4, with D maybe TRBD2 (7 bases). The germline V and J ends were trimmed by 1 base and 7 bases, with 14 bases remaining between them. The length of the CDR3 is 15 residues. The germline gives CDR1 SGHTA, CDR2 FQGNSA. The chain's CDR3 is CASSLDVGGRNIQYF. In nucleotides, the CDR3 is TGTGCCAGCAGCTTAGACGTGGGGGGGCGCAACATTCAGTACTTC. The complete variable domain, with remaining parts taken from reference TRBV7-2 and TRBJ2-4, reads GAGVSQSPSNKVTEKGKDVELRCDPISGHTALYWYRQSLGQGLEFLIYFQGNSAPDKSGLPSDRFSAERTGGSVSTLTIQRTQQEDSAVYLCASSLDVGGRNIQYFGAGTRLSVL.

The chain links TRBV25-1 to TRBJ2-5; a weak D match, TRBD2 (6 bases). This CDR3 region has 18 residues. Germline V CDR1 and CDR2: MGHDK, SYGVNS. Trimming removed 3 bases at V and 2 bases at J, with 22 bases between. The CDR3 bases are TGTGCCAGCAGTGACCTCAACGGGACGGGGGAGAATCAAGAGACCCAGTACTTC. Amino acids: CASSDLNGTGENQETQYF.

CDR3 amino acids: CASKGQDTSTDTQYF. The DNA for the CDR3 is TGCGCCAGCAAAGGACAGGACACTAGCACAGATACGCAGTATTTT. The rearrangement links TRBV10-2 to TRBJ2-3; TRBD1 agrees at 7 bases. Germline loops: CDR1 WSHSY, CDR2 SAAADI. The CDR3 is 15 residues long. Trimming at V came to 7 bases and at J to 0 bases, leaving 7 bases not matched to a gene.

This rearrangement joins TRBV24-1 to TRBJ2-2; 11 positions match TRBD1. Trimming at V came to 6 bases and at J to 7 bases, leaving 12 bases not matched to a gene. Germline V gene lookup returns CDR1 KGHDR and CDR2 SFDVKD. CDR3 size: 17 residues. CDR3 DNA sequence: TGTGCCACCAGTCCAAGGGACAGGGGGACTCACGACGGGGAGCTGTTTTTT. Protein sequence: CATSPRDRGTHDGELFF.

This chain joins TRBV6-5 and TRBJ1-3; the match to TRBD1 covers 9 bases. The CDR3 has 15 residues. V dropped 6 bases and J dropped 2; count of bases not matched to a gene: 5. CDR1 is MNHEY, CDR2 SVGAGI, per germline. CDR3 protein: CASRRTGVAGNTIYF. As DNA, the CDR3 is TGTGCCAGCAGACGGACAGGGGTGGCTGGAAACACCATATATTTT.

Remarks on this clone: The sample contains more than one DNA sequence encoding this CDR3. This chain joins TRBV5-1 and TRBJ1-1; D unclear. With 0 bases removed from V and 5 bases from J, the gap between germline ends came to 8 bases. Germline V gene lookup returns CDR1 SGHRS and CDR2 YFSETQ. The CDR3 loop spans 13 amino acids. CDR3 amino acids: CASSLGGRTEAFF. As DNA, the CDR3 is TGCGCCAGCAGCTTGGGCGGTCGGACTGAAGCTTTCTTT.

The rearrangement uses TRBV19 and TRBJ1-4, with D uncertain. The V gene's germline CDR1 is LNHDA and CDR2 SQIVND (reference sequence). CDR3 length: 12 amino acids. The V end was cut by 3 bases, the J end by 7 bases, with 6 bases between. The CDR3 reads CASSMRSEKLFF. CDR3 nucleotide sequence: TGTGCCAGTAGTATGAGGAGTGAAAAACTGTTTTTT.

The gene calls are TRBV2 and TRBJ2-7, with a weak D call TRBD2 (5 bases). The V gene lost 3 bases and the J gene lost 5 bases, with 23 bases spanning the gap. The germline V gene has CDR1 SNHLY and CDR2 FYNNEI. The CDR3 has 17 residues. The CDR3 here is CASSEIRPEGDIDEQYF. The CDR3 region has the DNA TGTGCCAGCAGTGAGATCCGGCCTGAGGGTGACATTGACGAGCAGTACTTC.

With respect to this clone: Additional DNA sequences in this sample encode the identical CDR3. The rearrangement uses TRBV7-3 and TRBJ2-5; D is perhaps TRBD1 (7 bases). Germline CDR1 is SGHTA and CDR2 is FQGTGA. Trimming cost V 2 bases and J 0 bases, with 10 bases left between them. The CDR3 runs 15 residues. DNA for the CDR3: TGTGCCAGCAGCTTATCAGGGGGGAACCAAGAGACCCAGTACTTC. Translating it yields CASSLSGGNQETQYF.

The rearrangement links TRBV19 to TRBJ1-6; 7 nucleotides agree with TRBD1. The CDR3 length is 15 residues. Germline CDR1 is LNHDA and CDR2 is SQIVND (reference sequence). The V and J ends lost 7 bases and 12 bases, in that order; junction bases with no gene match: 15. Here the CDR3 reads CASKEGRGYLGPLHF. CDR3 nucleotides: TGTGCCAGTAAAGAAGGCAGGGGGTATTTGGGACCCCTCCACTTT. The variable domain in full, completed from reference TRBV19 and TRBJ1-6, reads DGGITQSPKYLFRKEGQNVTLSCEQNLNHDAMYWYRQDPGQGLRLIYYSQIVNDFQKGDIAEGYSVSREKKESFPLTVTSAQKNPTAFYLCASKEGRGYLGPLHFGNGTRLTVT.

This chain connects TRBV4-2 to TRBJ2-1; 12 positions agree with TRBD2. This CDR3 is 16 amino acids long. The junction had 7 bases not matched to a gene; V was cut back by 6 bases and J by 4 bases. Per the germline V gene, CDR1 is LGHNA and CDR2 is YNFKEQ. CDR3 protein: CASSRPGLAGYNEQFF. In DNA form, the CDR3 reads TGTGCCAGCAGTCGTCCCGGACTAGCGGGATACAATGAGCAGTTCTTC.

J is TRBJ2-3 and V is TRBV20-1; D is unclear. V was cut by 3 bases and J by 2 bases, with 9 bases left in between. The CDR3 length is 13 residues. Germline V CDR1 and CDR2: DFQATT, SNEGSKA (reference sequence). CDR3 coding DNA: TGCAGTGCTAGTTCTCGTAACACAGATACGCAGTATTTT. It translates to CSASSRNTDTQYF.

This clone was seen only once. The genes are TRBV2 and TRBJ2-1, with TRBD2 matching over 11 bases. The ends lost 4 bases at V and 6 bases at J; junction bases unmatched: 2. CDR3 length: 14 residues. Germline CDR1 and CDR2: SNHLY and FYNNEI. This CDR3 reads CASSVGTSGNEQFF. The CDR3 DNA is TGTGCCAGCAGTGTAGGGACTAGCGGCAATGAGCAGTTCTTC.

The rearrangement joins TRBV12-5 to TRBJ2-7, with D perhaps matching TRBD1 (6 bases). This CDR3 is 14 amino acids long. Germline loops: CDR1 LGHNT, CDR2 FRNRAP. The V gene lost 8 bases and the J gene lost 0 bases, with 14 bases spanning the gap. The CDR3 DNA reads TGTGCTAGTCGGTGGGACACAAGCTCCTACGAGCAGTACTTC. This codes for CASRWDTSSYEQYF. Drawing the rest from reference TRBV12-5 and TRBJ2-7, the complete variable domain is DARVTQTPRHKVTEMGQEVTMRCQPILGHNTVFWYRQTMMQGLELLAYFRNRAPLDDSGMPKDRFSAEMPDATLATLKIQPSEPRDSAVYFCASRWDTSSYEQYFGPGTRLTVT.

The chain has TRBV24-1 and TRBJ1-1, with 9 bases matching TRBD1. This CDR3 comprises 16 residues. V gave up 3 bases and J gave up 1 base; unmatched junction bases: 5. The germline CDR1 and CDR2 sequences are KGHDR and SFDVKD. The CDR3 bases are TGTGCCACCAGTGATCTATCGGGACAGGGGAACACTGAAGCTTTCTTT. Translating it yields CATSDLSGQGNTEAFF.

This chain uses TRBV6-1 with TRBJ2-3, with 7 bases that match TRBD1. CDR3 length: 15 amino acids. Germline assignment: CDR1 MNHNS and CDR2 SASEGT. V lost 3 bases and J lost 2; bases outside the gene matches: 5. CDR3 protein: CASSEETGPTDTQYF. In nucleotides, the CDR3 is TGTGCCAGCAGTGAGGAGACAGGGCCCACAGATACGCAGTATTTT.

The gene calls are TRBV5-1 and TRBJ1-2, with no clear D. This CDR3 region has 13 residues. CDR1 and CDR2 from the germline V gene are SGHRS and YFSETQ. V was clipped by 1 base and J by 4 bases, with 8 bases between them. CDR3 protein: CASSLKEIYGYTF. The CDR3 coding sequence is TGCGCCAGCAGCTTGAAGGAGATCTATGGCTACACCTTC.

The genes are TRBV27 and TRBJ1-4; D unclear. Trimming cost V 3 bases and J 4 bases, with 12 bases left between them. The CDR3 has 15 amino acids. CDR1 is MNHEY, CDR2 SMNVEV, per germline (reference sequence). For the CDR3, the DNA is TGTGCCAGCAGTTTGATCGGGGTTAGTAATGAAAAACTGTTTTTT. It encodes CASSLIGVSNEKLFF.

Regarding this clone: Other nucleotide sequences from this sample produce the same CDR3. The rearrangement links TRBV19 to TRBJ2-3; no clear D. Trimming left V 0 bases short and J 0 bases short, with 4 bases between. The CDR3 totals 14 residues. Germline values: CDR1 LNHDA, CDR2 SQIVND (reference sequence). The CDR3 here is CASSIDSSTDTQYF. CDR3 nucleotide sequence: TGTGCCAGTAGTATAGACTCTAGCACAGATACGCAGTATTTT.

The table lists this clone with many counts. The sample carries other DNA sequences with the same CDR3. This sequence joins TRBV19 and TRBJ1-5; 11 bases map to TRBD1. Germline CDR1 LNHDA, CDR2 SQIVND (reference sequence). The CDR3 spans 13 residues. The V and J ends lost 8 bases and 4 bases, in that order; junction bases with no gene match: 1. DNA for the CDR3: TGTGCCAGTGGGACAGGGGGGAATCAGCCCCAGCATTTT. Protein sequence: CASGTGGNQPQHF. The variable domain in full, with the rest retrieved from reference TRBV19 and TRBJ1-5, is DGGITQSPKYLFRKEGQNVTLSCEQNLNHDAMYWYRQDPGQGLRLIYYSQIVNDFQKGDIAEGYSVSREKKESFPLTVTSAQKNPTAFYLCASGTGGNQPQHFGDGTRLSIL.

The chain carries TRBV6-1 and TRBJ1-2; D is uncertain. The CDR3 loop spans 10 amino acids. V dropped 1 base and J dropped 14 bases, with 8 bases sitting between them. Germline values: CDR1 MNHNS, CDR2 SASEGT. The CDR3 loop is CASSEVLRTF. CDR3 nucleotides: TGTGCCAGCAGTGAAGTGCTTAGAACCTTC.

The chain has TRBV3-1 (or the pseudogene TRBV3-2) and TRBJ2-1, with 9 bases identical to TRBD2. The V and J ends lost 7 bases and 4 bases, in that order; junction bases with no gene match: 5. Germline CDR1 is LGHDT and CDR2 is YNNKEL (reference sequence). This CDR3 has 14 residues. Here the CDR3 reads CASTLAGYYNEQFF. The DNA for the CDR3 is TGTGCCAGCACCCTAGCGGGGTATTACAATGAGCAGTTCTTC.